A single sample is the source of the 27 T cell receptor beta chains below, sequenced in a study of neurological immune-mediated disorders. TCRdb called the 5' RACE reads again in MiXCR, with one record for every CDR3 protein. The repertoire holds about 62,000 distinct CDR3 sequences, with over 3.5% as singletons. The sequenced material came from PBMCs. Source of these receptors: a woman aged 45-65 years with multiple sclerosis.

This clonotype appeared many times. The V gene is TRBV24-1, the J gene TRBJ2-2; 7 nucleotides align to TRBD1. From germline, CDR1 is KGHDR and CDR2 SFDVKD. This CDR3 region has 14 residues. V trimming: 3 bases; J trimming: 9 bases; junction bases outside the gene matches: 6. The CDR3 region is CATSDNGQAWELFF. The CDR3 DNA is TGTGCCACCAGTGATAACGGACAGGCGTGGGAGCTGTTTTTT.

This clonotype came up a few times. This chain joins TRBV5-1 and TRBJ2-6, with TRBD1 as a possible D gene (5 bases). V shed 0 bases and J shed 4 bases, with 14 bases lying between them. Germline CDR1 is SGHRS and CDR2 is YFSETQ. The CDR3 has 17 amino acids. CDR3 in amino acids: CASSLEGPRAGANVLTF. The CDR3 DNA sequence: TGCGCCAGCAGCTTGGAGGGGCCCAGGGCCGGGGCCAACGTCCTGACTTTC.

This clonotype was recorded many times. CDR3 in DNA: TGTGCCAGCACACTAGCGGGAGCCATGGAGCAGTTCTTC. Its translation is CASTLAGAMEQFF. The chain is built from TRBV5-6 and TRBJ2-1; 11 bases line up with TRBD2. From germline, CDR1 is SGHDT and CDR2 YYEEEE. The J segment lost 10 bases and the V segment lost 6 bases, leaving 6 bases of the junction unmatched. The CDR3 consists of 13 residues.

With respect to this clonotype: It is likely a read error, because the conserved phenylalanine at the end of the CDR3 is missing. The V and J genes are TRBV7-9 and TRBJ2-3; the match to TRBD1 covers 10 bases. J was trimmed by 5 bases and V by 3 bases; bases with no gene match: 2. Germline CDR1 reads SEHNR; CDR2 reads FQNEAQ (reference sequence). This CDR3 is 14 amino acids long. The CDR3: CASSFRTGGDTQYN. The CDR3 nucleotides read TGTGCCAGCAGCTTCAGGACAGGGGGAGATACGCAGTATAAT.

This clonotype has at least ten counts. The chain recombines TRBV29-1 with TRBJ1-1; D is undetermined. Trimming removed 5 bases from V and 1 base from J, with 11 bases in between. CDR1 is SQVTM and CDR2 is ANQGSEA in the germline V gene. The CDR3 is 13 amino acids. CDR3 DNA: TGCAGCGTTCTCAGAGGGAAGAACACTGAAGCTTTCTTT. Translation: CSVLRGKNTEAFF.

The sample holds many counts of this clonotype. The gene calls are TRBV7-2 and TRBJ2-2; 8 nucleotides match TRBD2. CDR1 SGHTA and CDR2 FQGNSA come from the germline V gene. With V trimmed by 0 bases and J by 6 bases, 3 bases remained unmatched. There are 15 residues in the CDR3. As DNA, the CDR3 is TGTGCCAGCAGCTTAGCGGGACTAGTGGCCGGGGAGCTGTTTTTT. Encoded protein: CASSLAGLVAGELFF.

Many counts were recorded for this clonotype. The V and J genes are TRBV4-1 and TRBJ1-4; D remains ambiguous. Trimming removed 1 base from V and 2 bases from J, with 17 bases in between. This CDR3 comprises 18 residues. Germline CDR1 reads MGHRA; CDR2 reads YSYEKL. CDR3 amino acids: CASSQVNMGFSTNEKLFF. DNA of the CDR3: TGCGCCAGCAGCCAAGTAAATATGGGGTTCTCGACTAATGAAAAACTGTTTTTT.

This clonotype was recorded at least ten times. The chain is built from TRBV15 and TRBJ2-5; D is perhaps TRBD2 (5 bases). From germline, CDR1 is LNHNV and CDR2 YYDKDF (reference sequence). V lost 0 bases and J lost 5, with 13 bases in between. This CDR3 comprises 15 residues. The CDR3 DNA follows: TGTGCCACCAGCAGAGATCGGGCTAGCAGGGAGACCCAGTACTTC. Residues: CATSRDRASRETQYF.

The rearrangement uses TRBV12-5 and TRBJ2-2, with 13 bases lining up with TRBD2. Germline trimming cut 2 bases from V and 6 bases from J; bases unmatched to any gene: 3. The germline CDR1 and CDR2 sequences are LGHNT and FRNRAP. CDR3 length: 16 amino acids. CDR3 amino acids: CASGLTLAGGPGELFF. The CDR3 DNA sequence: TGTGCTAGTGGTTTGACACTAGCGGGAGGGCCCGGGGAGCTGTTTTTT. The whole variable domain, filled in from reference TRBV12-5 and TRBJ2-2, reads DARVTQTPRHKVTEMGQEVTMRCQPILGHNTVFWYRQTMMQGLELLAYFRNRAPLDDSGMPKDRFSAEMPDATLATLKIQPSEPRDSAVYFCASGLTLAGGPGELFFGEGSRLTVL.

This clonotype was counted many times. The rearrangement joins TRBV2 to TRBJ1-4; 10 bases align to TRBD1. V gave up 6 bases and J gave up 7 bases; unmatched junction bases: 8. The germline V gene has CDR1 SNHLY and CDR2 FYNNEI. The CDR3 runs 15 residues. The CDR3 nucleotides are TGTGCCAGCAGGGCGGGACAGGGGCAACGTGAAAAACTGTTTTTT. Translated: CASRAGQGQREKLFF. The full variable domain, in which reference TRBV2 and TRBJ1-4 provide the parts outside the CDR3, is EPEVTQTPSHQVTQMGQEVILRCVPISNHLYFYWYRQILGQKVEFLVSFYNNEISEKSEIFDDQFSVERPDGSNFTLKIRSTKLEDSAMYFCASRAGQGQREKLFFGSGTQLSVL.

This clonotype came up many times. This chain uses TRBV12-3 or TRBV12-4 with TRBJ2-5; no firm D call. Between the trimmed V and J ends, which lost 5 bases and 3 bases, there was a span of 1 base. CDR3 size: 10 residues. The DNA for the CDR3 is TGTGCCAGCAGTAAAGAGACCCAGTACTTC. Encoded protein: CASSKETQYF.

This clonotype was seen many times. The chain carries TRBV12-3 or TRBV12-4 and TRBJ2-5; D remains ambiguous. V was cut by 1 base and J by 1 base, with 7 bases left in between. This CDR3 region has 14 residues. The DNA for the CDR3 is TGTGCCAGCAGTTTAGATGGCAGCCAAGAGACCCAGTACTTC. It translates to CASSLDGSQETQYF.

Only a few counts were recorded for this clonotype. This rearrangement joins TRBV11-2 to TRBJ2-1, with 8 bases aligning to TRBD2. The CDR3 runs 17 residues. Germline trimming cut 3 bases from V and 7 bases from J; bases unmatched to any gene: 14. Germline V gene sequence: CDR1 SGHAT, CDR2 FQNNGV. The CDR3 DNA follows: TGTGCCAGCAGCTTCACGGTACTCCGGGAGGGCAAGAATGAGCAGTTCTTC. Its protein is CASSFTVLREGKNEQFF.

This clonotype was seen ten or more times. The gene calls are TRBV7-2 and TRBJ1-2; D ambiguous. CDR3 length equals 12 residues. CDR1 is SGHTA and CDR2 is FQGNSA in the germline V gene. Trimming cost V 2 bases and J 6 bases, with 7 bases left between them. The CDR3: CASSLWADGYTF. As DNA, the CDR3 is TGTGCCAGCAGCTTATGGGCTGATGGCTACACCTTC.

This clonotype was seen repeatedly, ten times or more. This chain joins TRBV4-3 and TRBJ2-7; D may be TRBD2 (6 bases). Between the trimmed V and J ends, which lost 0 bases and 4 bases, there was a span of 16 bases. The CDR3 has 16 amino acids. Germline lookup yields CDR1 LGHNA and CDR2 YSLEER. The CDR3 DNA reads TGCGCCAGCAGCCAAGAATATGGTCAGGGAGGTTACGAGCAGTACTTC. Translating it yields CASSQEYGQGGYEQYF.

This clonotype was counted at least ten times. This chain joins TRBV29-1 and TRBJ2-7; D call uncertain. This CDR3 region has 12 residues. V was clipped by 2 bases and J by 2 bases, with 7 bases between them. CDR1 and CDR2 (germline): SQVTM, ANQGSEA. CDR3 bases: TGCAGCGTTGAAAGCGAGCCCTACGAGCAGTACTTC. This encodes CSVESEPYEQYF.

For this clonotype: This may arise from a read error, as a much more abundant clone is one base away. The J gene is TRBJ2-3, the V gene TRBV7-2, with D hard to call. With 5 bases removed from V and 5 bases from J, the gap between germline ends came to 11 bases. Germline V gene lookup returns CDR1 SGHTA and CDR2 FQGNSA. The CDR3 loop spans 13 amino acids. CDR3 protein: CASSRESGDTQYF. The CDR3 nucleotides are TGTGCCAGCAGCAGGGAATCCGGAGATACGCAGTATTTT.

About this clonotype itself: This could be a read error, since a much larger clone is one nucleotide away. V is TRBV7-8 and J is TRBJ1-2; D ambiguous. Per germline, CDR1 SGHVS and CDR2 FQNEAQ. The CDR3 is 13 residues long. V was trimmed by 5 bases and J by 4 bases, leaving 11 bases between them. The CDR3: CASSLETLYGYTF. The CDR3 DNA is TGTGCCAGCAGCCTGGAAACTCTCTATGGCTACACCTTC.

This clonotype was recorded at least ten times. The chain combines TRBV2 with TRBJ2-7; 8 bases fit TRBD2. The CDR3 length is 14 residues. CDR1 is SNHLY and CDR2 is FYNNEI in the germline V gene. The ends lost 6 bases at V and 3 bases at J; junction bases unmatched: 7. The CDR3 DNA is TGTGCCAGCAGCGTCGGGACTAGGATCTACGAGCAGTACTTC. It yields the protein CASSVGTRIYEQYF.

This clonotype was found many times. This chain joins TRBV20-1 and TRBJ1-5; D remains unclear. V lost 4 bases and J lost 4, with 14 bases in between. The length of the CDR3 is 14 residues. Germline V lookup: CDR1 DFQATT, CDR2 SNEGSKA (reference sequence). The CDR3 loop reads CSANPGGPNQPQHF. CDR3 bases: TGCAGTGCTAACCCGGGCGGCCCAAATCAGCCCCAGCATTTT.

This clonotype was recorded many times. The chain uses TRBV7-9 and TRBJ1-1; D ambiguous. V lost 2 bases to trimming and J lost 0 bases, with 7 bases between them. CDR1 and CDR2 (germline): SEHNR, FQNEAQ (reference sequence). The CDR3 consists of 14 residues. In nucleotides, the CDR3 is TGTGCCAGCAGCTTACCATATATGAACACTGAAGCTTTCTTT. This codes for CASSLPYMNTEAFF.

There are many counts of this clonotype. The chain joins TRBV12-3 or TRBV12-4 to TRBJ2-7, with D tentatively TRBD1 (6 bases). The CDR3 consists of 14 residues. V lost 4 bases and J 3 bases, leaving 13 bases between the germline ends. The CDR3 loop reads CASSSRQALYEQYF. In DNA, the CDR3 is TGTGCCAGCAGTTCCAGACAGGCCCTCTACGAGCAGTACTTC.

This clonotype was recorded at least ten times. The CDR3 here is CASSYSWGKSYEQYF. The CDR3 DNA follows: TGTGCCAGCAGTTACTCATGGGGCAAGTCCTACGAGCAGTACTTC. The J gene is TRBJ2-7, the V gene TRBV6-2 or TRBV6-3; maybe TRBD1 (5 bases). The ends were cut back, 0 bases at V and 1 base at J, with 10 bases in the middle. This CDR3 is built from 15 residues. The germline V gene encodes CDR1 MNHEY and CDR2 SVGEGT.

Worth noting for this clonotype: This sequence may be a read error, since a much larger clone differs from it by one base. This chain connects TRBV5-1 to TRBJ2-6; D assignment may be TRBD1 or TRBD2 (5 bases each). Germline assignment: CDR1 SGHRS and CDR2 YFSETQ. CDR3 length: 14 residues. The chain's CDR3 is CASSEGSGAKVLTF. As DNA, the CDR3 is TGCGCCAGCAGCGAGGGGTCTGGGGCCAAAGTCCTGACTTTC.

This clonotype turned up a few times. A much larger clone sits a single nucleotide away, making a read error possible. Likely a read error: the CDR3 ends without its conserved phenylalanine or tryptophan. The chain has TRBV11-2 and TRBJ1-6; D unresolved. Trimming removed 1 base at V and 5 bases at J, with 9 bases between. The CDR3 totals 15 residues. Germline V CDR1 and CDR2: SGHAT, FQNNGV. The CDR3 reads CASSLVGRNNSPLHY. The CDR3 coding sequence is TGTGCCAGCAGCTTAGTTGGCAGGAATAATTCACCCCTCCACTAT.

This clonotype has a count of ten or more. The chain is built from TRBV5-8 and TRBJ2-1; 9 nucleotides line up with TRBD1. Germline-derived CDR1 and CDR2 are SGHTS and YDEGEE. CDR3 length: 15 amino acids. Trimming at V came to 0 bases and at J to 5 bases, leaving 3 bases not matched to a gene. CDR3 in DNA: TGTGCCAGCAGCTTGGGGGACAGGGTGGACAATGAGCAGTTCTTC. It specifies CASSLGDRVDNEQFF.

This clonotype was detected ten times or more. The chain has TRBV18 and TRBJ2-1; D is possibly TRBD1 (6 bases). Germline values: CDR1 KGHSH, CDR2 LQKENI. There are 16 residues in the CDR3. Trimming removed 3 bases at V and 4 bases at J, with 16 bases between. CDR3 in DNA: TGTGCCAGCTCACCTACCGCCAGGGGTTCATACAATGAGCAGTTCTTC. Encoded protein: CASSPTARGSYNEQFF.